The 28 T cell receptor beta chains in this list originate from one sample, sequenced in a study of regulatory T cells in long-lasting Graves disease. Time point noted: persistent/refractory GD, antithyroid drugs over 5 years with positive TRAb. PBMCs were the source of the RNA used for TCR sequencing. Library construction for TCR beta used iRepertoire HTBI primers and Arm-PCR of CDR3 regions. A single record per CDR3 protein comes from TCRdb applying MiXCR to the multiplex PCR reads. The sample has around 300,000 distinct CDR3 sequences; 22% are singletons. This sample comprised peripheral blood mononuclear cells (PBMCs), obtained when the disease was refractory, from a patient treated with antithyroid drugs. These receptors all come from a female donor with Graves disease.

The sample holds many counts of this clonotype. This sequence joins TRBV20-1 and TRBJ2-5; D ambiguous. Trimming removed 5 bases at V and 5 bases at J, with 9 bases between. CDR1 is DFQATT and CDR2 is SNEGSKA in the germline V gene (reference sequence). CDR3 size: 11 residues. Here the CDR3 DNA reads TGCAGTGCTTACTTCCCCGAGACCCAGTACTTC. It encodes CSAYFPETQYF.

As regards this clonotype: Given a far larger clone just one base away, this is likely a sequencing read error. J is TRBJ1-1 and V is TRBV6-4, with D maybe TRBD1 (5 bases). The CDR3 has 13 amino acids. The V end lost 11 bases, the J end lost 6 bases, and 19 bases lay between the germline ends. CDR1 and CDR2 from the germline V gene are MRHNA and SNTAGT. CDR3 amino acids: CAARETSHAEAFF. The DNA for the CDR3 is TGTGCCGCCAGGGAAACGTCCCACGCTGAAGCTTTCTTT.

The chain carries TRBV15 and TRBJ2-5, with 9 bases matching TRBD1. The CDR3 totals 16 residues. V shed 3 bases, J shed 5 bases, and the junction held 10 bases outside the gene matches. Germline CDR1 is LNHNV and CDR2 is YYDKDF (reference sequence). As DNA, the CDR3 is TGTGCCACCAGCAGCCCAGGGGGACAGGGAAGGGAGACCCAGTACTTC. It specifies CATSSPGGQGRETQYF.

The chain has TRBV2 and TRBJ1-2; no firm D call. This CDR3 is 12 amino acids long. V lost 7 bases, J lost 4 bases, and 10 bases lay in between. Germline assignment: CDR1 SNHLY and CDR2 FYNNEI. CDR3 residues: CASNEGTYGYTF. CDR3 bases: TGTGCCAGCAACGAGGGAACCTATGGCTACACCTTC.

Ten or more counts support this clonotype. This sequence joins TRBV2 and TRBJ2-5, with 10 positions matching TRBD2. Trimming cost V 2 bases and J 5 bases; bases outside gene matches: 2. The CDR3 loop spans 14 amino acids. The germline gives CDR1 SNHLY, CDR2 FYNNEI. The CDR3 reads CASSELAGAETQYF. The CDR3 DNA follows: TGTGCCAGCAGTGAACTAGCGGGAGCGGAGACCCAGTACTTC.

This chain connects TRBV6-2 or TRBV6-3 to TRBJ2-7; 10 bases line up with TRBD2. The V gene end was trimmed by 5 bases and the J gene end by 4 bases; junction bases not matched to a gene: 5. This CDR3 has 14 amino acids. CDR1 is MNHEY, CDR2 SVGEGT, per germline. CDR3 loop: CASSVLAGVYEQYF. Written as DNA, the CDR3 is TGTGCCAGCAGTGTTCTAGCGGGAGTTTACGAGCAGTACTTC.

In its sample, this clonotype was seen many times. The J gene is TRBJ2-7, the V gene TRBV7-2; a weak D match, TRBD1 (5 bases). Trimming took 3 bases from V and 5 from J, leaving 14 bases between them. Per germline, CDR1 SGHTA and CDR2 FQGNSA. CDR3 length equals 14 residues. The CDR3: CASSFLDSLNEQYF. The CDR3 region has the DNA TGTGCCAGCAGCTTTCTCGACAGTCTTAACGAGCAGTACTTC. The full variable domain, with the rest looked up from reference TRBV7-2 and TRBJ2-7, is GAGVSQSPSNKVTEKGKDVELRCDPISGHTALYWYRQSLGQGLEFLIYFQGNSAPDKSGLPSDRFSAERTGGSVSTLTIQRTQQEDSAVYLCASSFLDSLNEQYFGPGTRLTVT.

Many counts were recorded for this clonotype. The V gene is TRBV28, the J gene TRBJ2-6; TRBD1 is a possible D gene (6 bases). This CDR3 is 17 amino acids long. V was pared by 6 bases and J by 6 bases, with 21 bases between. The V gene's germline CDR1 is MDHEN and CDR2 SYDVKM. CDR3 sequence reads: CASSSQGLQIEANVLTF. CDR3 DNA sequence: TGTGCCAGCAGCTCGCAGGGGCTCCAAATTGAGGCCAACGTCCTGACTTTC.

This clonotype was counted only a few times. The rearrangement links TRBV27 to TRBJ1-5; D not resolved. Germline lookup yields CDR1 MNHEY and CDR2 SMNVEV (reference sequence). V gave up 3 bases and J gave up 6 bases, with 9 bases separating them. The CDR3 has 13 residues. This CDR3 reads CASSLAVRQPQHF. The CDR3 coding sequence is TGTGCCAGCAGTTTGGCAGTCCGTCAGCCCCAGCATTTT.

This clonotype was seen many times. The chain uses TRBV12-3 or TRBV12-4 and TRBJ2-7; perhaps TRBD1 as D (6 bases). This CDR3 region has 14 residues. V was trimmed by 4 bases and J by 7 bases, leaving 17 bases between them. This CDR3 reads CASSSQGTLNEQYF. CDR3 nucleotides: TGTGCCAGCAGTTCCCAGGGGACCCTAAATGAGCAGTACTTC.

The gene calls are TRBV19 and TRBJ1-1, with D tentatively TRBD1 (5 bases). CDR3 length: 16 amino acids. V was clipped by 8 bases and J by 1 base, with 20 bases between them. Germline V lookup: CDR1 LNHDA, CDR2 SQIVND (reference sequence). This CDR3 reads CASGSGVGLPNTEAFF. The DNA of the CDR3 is TGTGCCAGTGGGAGCGGGGTGGGACTGCCGAACACTGAAGCTTTCTTT.

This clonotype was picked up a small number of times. CDR3 loop: CASSFRAAYEQYF. The DNA for the CDR3 is TGTGCCAGCAGCTTTCGGGCCGCCTACGAGCAGTACTTC. J is TRBJ2-7 and V is TRBV7-8, with D unresolved. The CDR3 totals 13 residues. The germline CDR1 and CDR2 sequences are SGHVS and FQNEAQ. V lost 3 bases, J lost 2 bases, and 8 bases lay in between.

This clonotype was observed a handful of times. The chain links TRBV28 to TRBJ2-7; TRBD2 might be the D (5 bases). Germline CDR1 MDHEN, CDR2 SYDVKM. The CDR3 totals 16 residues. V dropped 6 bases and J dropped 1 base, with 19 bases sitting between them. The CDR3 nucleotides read TGTGCCAGCAGACAAACGTCTGTCGGCGGGTCCTACGAGCAGTACTTC. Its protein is CASRQTSVGGSYEQYF.

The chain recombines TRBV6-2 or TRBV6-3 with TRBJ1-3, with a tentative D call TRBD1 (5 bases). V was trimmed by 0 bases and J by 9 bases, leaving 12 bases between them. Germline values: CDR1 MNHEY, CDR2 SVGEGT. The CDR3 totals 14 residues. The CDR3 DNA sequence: TGTGCCAGCAGTTACTCCAGGGATGGAGTCACCATATATTTT. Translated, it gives CASSYSRDGVTIYF.

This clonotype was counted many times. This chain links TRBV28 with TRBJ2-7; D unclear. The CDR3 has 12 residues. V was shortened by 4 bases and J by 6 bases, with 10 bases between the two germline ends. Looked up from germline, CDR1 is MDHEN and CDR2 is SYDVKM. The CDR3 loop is CASSSVPPEQYF. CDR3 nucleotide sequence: TGTGCCAGCAGTTCAGTACCTCCCGAGCAGTACTTC.

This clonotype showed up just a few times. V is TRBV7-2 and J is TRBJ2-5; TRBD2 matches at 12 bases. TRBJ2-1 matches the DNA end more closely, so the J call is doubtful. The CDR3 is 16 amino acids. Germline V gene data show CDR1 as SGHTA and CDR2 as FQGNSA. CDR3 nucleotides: TGTGCCAGCAGCCAGTCTAGCGGGAGGGGTTACAATGAGCAGTTCTTC. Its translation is CASSQSSGRGYNEQFF.

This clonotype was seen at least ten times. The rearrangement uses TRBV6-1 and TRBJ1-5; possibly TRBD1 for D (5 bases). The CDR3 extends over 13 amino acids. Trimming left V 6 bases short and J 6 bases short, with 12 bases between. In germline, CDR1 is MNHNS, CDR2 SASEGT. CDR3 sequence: CASRLRGGQPQHF. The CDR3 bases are TGTGCCAGCAGACTAAGGGGTGGTCAGCCCCAGCATTTT.

In nucleotides, the CDR3 is TGTGCCAGCAGCCAAGTAACGGGAGAACCCTACGAGCAGTACTTC. This codes for CASSQVTGEPYEQYF. The chain recombines TRBV4-2 with TRBJ2-7; D is possibly TRBD2 (6 bases). CDR1 LGHNA and CDR2 YNFKEQ come from the germline V gene. Trimming took off 1 base at V and 2 bases at J, with 12 bases between the two ends. The CDR3 totals 15 residues.

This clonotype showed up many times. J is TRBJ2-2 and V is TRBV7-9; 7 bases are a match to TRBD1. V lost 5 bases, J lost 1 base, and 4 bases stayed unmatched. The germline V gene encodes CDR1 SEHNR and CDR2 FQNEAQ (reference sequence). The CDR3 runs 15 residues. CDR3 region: CASSPRTGNTGELFF. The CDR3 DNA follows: TGTGCCAGCAGCCCCCGGACAGGGAACACCGGGGAGCTGTTTTTT.

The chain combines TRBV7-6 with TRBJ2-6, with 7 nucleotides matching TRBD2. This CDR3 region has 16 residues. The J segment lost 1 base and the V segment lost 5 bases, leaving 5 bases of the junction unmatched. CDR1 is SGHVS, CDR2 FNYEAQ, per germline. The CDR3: CASSAPGGSGANVLTF. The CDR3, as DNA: TGTGCCAGCAGCGCACCGGGGGGATCTGGGGCCAACGTCCTGACTTTC.

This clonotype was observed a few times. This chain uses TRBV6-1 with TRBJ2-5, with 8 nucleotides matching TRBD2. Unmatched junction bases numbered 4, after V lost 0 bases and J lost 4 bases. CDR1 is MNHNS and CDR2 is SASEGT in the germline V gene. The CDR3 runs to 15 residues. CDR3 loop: CASSEARGVIETQYF. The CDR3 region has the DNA TGTGCCAGCAGTGAAGCGCGGGGGGTGATAGAGACCCAGTACTTC.

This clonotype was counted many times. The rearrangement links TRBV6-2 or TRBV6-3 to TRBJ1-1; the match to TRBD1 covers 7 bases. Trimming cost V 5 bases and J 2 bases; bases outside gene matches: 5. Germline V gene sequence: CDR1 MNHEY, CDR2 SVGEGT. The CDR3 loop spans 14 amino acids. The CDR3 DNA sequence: TGTGCCAGCAGTAGGGGACAGACTAACACTGAAGCTTTCTTT. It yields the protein CASSRGQTNTEAFF.

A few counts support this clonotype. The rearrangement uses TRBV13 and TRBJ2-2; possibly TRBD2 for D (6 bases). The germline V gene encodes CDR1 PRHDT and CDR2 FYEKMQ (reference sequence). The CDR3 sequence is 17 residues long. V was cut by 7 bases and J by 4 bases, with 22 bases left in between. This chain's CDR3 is CASIFPGTGVITGELFF. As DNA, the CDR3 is TGTGCCAGCATATTTCCCGGGACGGGAGTCATCACCGGGGAGCTGTTTTTT.

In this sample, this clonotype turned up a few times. CDR3 bases: TGTGCCAGCAGCGTAGCAAGCGGGAGGGCGTACGAGCAGTACTTC. It codes for CASSVASGRAYEQYF. V and J are TRBV9 and TRBJ2-7, with TRBD2 matching over 10 bases. Germline loops: CDR1 SGDLS, CDR2 YYNGEE. CDR3 length equals 15 residues. V was pared by 0 bases and J by 4 bases, with 4 bases of the junction left unmatched.

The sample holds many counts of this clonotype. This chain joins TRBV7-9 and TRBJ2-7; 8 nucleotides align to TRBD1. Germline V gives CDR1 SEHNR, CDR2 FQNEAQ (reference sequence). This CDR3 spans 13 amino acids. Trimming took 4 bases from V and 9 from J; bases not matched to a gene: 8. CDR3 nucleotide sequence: TGTGCCAGCAGCTCGGCGGACAGGGTAGGGCAGTACTTC. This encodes CASSSADRVGQYF.

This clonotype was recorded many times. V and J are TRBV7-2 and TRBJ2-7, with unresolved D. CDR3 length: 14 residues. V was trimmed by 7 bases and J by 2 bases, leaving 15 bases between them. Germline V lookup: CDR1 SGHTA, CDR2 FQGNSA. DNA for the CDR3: TGTGCCAGCACCCCCTCTCTAGGAACCTACGAGCAGTACTTC. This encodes CASTPSLGTYEQYF. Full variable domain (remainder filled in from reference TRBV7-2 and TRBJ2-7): GAGVSQSPSNKVTEKGKDVELRCDPISGHTALYWYRQSLGQGLEFLIYFQGNSAPDKSGLPSDRFSAERTGGSVSTLTIQRTQQEDSAVYLCASTPSLGTYEQYFGPGTRLTVT.

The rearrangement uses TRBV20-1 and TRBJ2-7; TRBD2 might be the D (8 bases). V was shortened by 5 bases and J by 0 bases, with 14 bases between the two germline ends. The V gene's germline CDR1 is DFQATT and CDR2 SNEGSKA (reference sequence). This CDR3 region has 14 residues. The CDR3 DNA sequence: TGCAGTGCTCCCAGGGGGACTAGCTCCTACGAGCAGTACTTC. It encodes CSAPRGTSSYEQYF.

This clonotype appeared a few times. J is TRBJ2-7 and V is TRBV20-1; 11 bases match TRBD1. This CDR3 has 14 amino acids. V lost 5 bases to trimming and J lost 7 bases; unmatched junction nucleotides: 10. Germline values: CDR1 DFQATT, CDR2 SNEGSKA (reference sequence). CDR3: CSASPGTGGYEQYF. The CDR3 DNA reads TGCAGTGCTTCTCCCGGGACAGGGGGTTATGAGCAGTACTTC.